The 7 T cell receptor beta chains reported below all come from one sample, sequenced in a study of blood T cells in healthy people across ages. Then a second PCR, running roughly 7 to 11 cycles, was carried out with a sample-barcoded 5' primer and a J-beta primer mix. One entry per CDR3 protein results from TCRdb running MiXCR on the 5' RACE reads. This table holds 700,000 to 900,000 distinct CDR3 sequences, roughly 26% found once. The sample also formed part of further work on T cells of mothers and their children.

The sequenced sample was blood. Receptors were obtained from a boy aged 5 to 17 in good health.

The chain combines TRBV27 with TRBJ2-5, with no clear D. The end of the DNA fits TRBJ2-7 better, so the J call may be wrong. Germline V CDR1 and CDR2: MNHEY, SMNVEV (reference sequence). The CDR3 contains 13 residues. CDR3 nucleotide sequence: TGTGCCAGCAGGAGGCGACCGAGATACGAGCAGTACTTC. Translated: CASRRRPRYEQYF.

V gene TRBV15 combines with J gene TRBJ2-7; D might be TRBD2 (5 bases). The CDR3 is made up of 16 amino acids. The ends were cut back, 3 bases at V and 3 bases at J, with 18 bases in the middle. Germline V gene sequence: CDR1 LNHNV, CDR2 YYDKDF (reference sequence). The CDR3 is CATSSNNWTYCYEQYF. The DNA of the CDR3 is TGTGCCACCAGCAGTAACAACTGGACTTATTGCTACGAGCAGTACTTC.

V is TRBV6-5 and J is TRBJ2-5, with unresolved D. The DNA end lines up better with TRBJ2-1; the J call may be wrong. This CDR3 region has 14 residues. Germline-derived CDR1 and CDR2 are MNHEY and SVGAGI. Written as DNA, the CDR3 is TGTGCCAGCCAGGTTAGAGAAAACTACAATGAGCAGTTCTTC. Translation: CASQVRENYNEQFF.

The chain links TRBV10-2 to TRBJ2-5; 12 bases align to TRBD1. The J call may not be correct, given that the DNA end is closer to TRBJ2-7. In germline, CDR1 is WSHSY, CDR2 SAAADI. The CDR3 has 16 amino acids. The CDR3 nucleotides are TGCGCCAGCAGCCGAGGGGGACAGGGGGCGGGATACGAGCAGTACTTC. It is translated as CASSRGGQGAGYEQYF.

J is TRBJ2-5 and V is TRBV9, with D tentatively TRBD1 or TRBD2 (6 bases each). The end of the DNA is better explained by TRBJ2-1, so the J call may be wrong. Germline V gene data show CDR1 as SGDLS and CDR2 as YYNGEE. The CDR3 is 16 amino acids. CDR3 nucleotide sequence: TGTGCCAGCAGCGTAGTTTCACAGGGTATTCGGGAGGAGCAGTTCTTC. Its protein is CASSVVSQGIREEQFF.

The CDR3, as DNA: TGTGCCAGCAGTCCGTCTAAACAGGGAGCTGGGGCCAACGTCCTGACTTTC. It codes for CASSPSKQGAGANVLTF. V usage is TRBV28 and J usage is TRBJ2-6; a weak D match, TRBD1 (6 bases). Trimming cost V 5 bases and J 2 bases, with 16 bases left between them. Looked up from germline, CDR1 is MDHEN and CDR2 is SYDVKM. This CDR3 comprises 17 residues.

This chain links TRBV9 with TRBJ2-2, with D perhaps matching TRBD1 (5 bases). The CDR3 covers 16 residues. Germline-derived CDR1 and CDR2 are SGDLS and YYNGEE. V dropped 1 base and J dropped 8 bases, with 18 bases sitting between them. Here the CDR3 reads CASSVTNSGRWGELFF. CDR3 sequence (DNA): TGTGCCAGCAGCGTAACCAACTCAGGGCGATGGGGGGAGCTGTTTTTT.